The source of this T cell receptor (beta chain) is a study of early T cells in non-severe SARS-CoV-2 infection. cDNA molecules, individually, were tagged with unique molecular identifiers. From the 5' RACE reads, TCRdb called clonotypes with MiXCR, one entry per CDR3 protein. This table holds about 81,000 distinct CDR3 sequences, around 6% found once. CDR1 is MNHEY, CDR2 SVGAGI, per germline. Germline trimming cut 8 bases from V and 1 base from J; bases unmatched to any gene: 11. The length of the CDR3 is 16 residues. In its sample, this clonotype was seen many times. The chain is built from TRBV6-5 and TRBJ2-3; 8 bases fit TRBD2. This clonotype was sampled from an adult who was a healthcare worker with PCR-confirmed SARS-CoV-2 infection or an uninfected control (not recorded which). The specimen sequenced was whole blood. CDR3 in DNA: TGTGCCAGCTCCCGGGGGGGGAGACTAGGCACAGATACGCAGTATTTT. Translated, it gives CASSRGGRLGTDTQYF.